The T cell receptor beta chain under discussion was sequenced for a study of blood T cell repertoires in COVID-19. Study at large: The origin of the acute and convalescent COVID-19 samples was the United States, Italy and Spain. T cells, B-cell-depleted T cells, or PBMCs supplied cDNA or gDNA.

In the original processing: Scientists estimated how many nucleated cells there were by amplifying reference gene primers. Assay used: immunoSEQ multiplex PCR; TCRdb lists only in-frame clones, some missing. V and J calls and clone size are copied from that table; D and trimming were computed from the DNA. The table records 73,000 or so clones, approximately 92% of them present only once. Trimming took 3 bases from V and 0 from J, leaving 6 bases between them. The CDR3 is 14 residues long. Germline CDR1 reads WNHNN; CDR2 reads SYGVQD (reference sequence). This sequence was found in a human donor with active COVID-19. The donor label of this sample is uncertain. Sequencing was carried out using peripheral blood. The rearrangement uses TRBV10-1 and TRBJ2-1; D perhaps matches TRBD2 (5 bases). The CDR3 loop reads CASSDSGSYNEQFF. The CDR3 coding sequence is TGCGCCAGCAGTGACAGCGGCTCCTACAATGAGCAGTTCTTC.